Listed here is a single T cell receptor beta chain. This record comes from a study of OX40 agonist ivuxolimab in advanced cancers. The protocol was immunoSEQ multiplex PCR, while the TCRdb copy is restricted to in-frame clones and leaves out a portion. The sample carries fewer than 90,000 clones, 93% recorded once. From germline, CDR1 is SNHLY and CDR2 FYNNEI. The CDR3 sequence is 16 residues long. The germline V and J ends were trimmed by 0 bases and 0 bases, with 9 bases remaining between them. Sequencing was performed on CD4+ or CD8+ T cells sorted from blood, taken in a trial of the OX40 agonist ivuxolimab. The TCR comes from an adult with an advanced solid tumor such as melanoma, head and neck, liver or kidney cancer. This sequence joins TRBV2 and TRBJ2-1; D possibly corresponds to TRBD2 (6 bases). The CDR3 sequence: CASSEAWRASYNEQFF. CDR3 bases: TGTGCCAGCAGTGAAGCGTGGAGGGCCTCCTACAATGAGCAGTTCTTC.